Each of the 12 T cell receptor beta chains below was sequenced from the same sample in a study of regulatory T cells in long-lasting Graves disease. Arm-PCR of CDR3 regions and iRepertoire HTBI primers were used to build TCR beta libraries. Each CDR3 protein gets one entry after TCRdb re-called the multiplex PCR reads with MiXCR. The repertoire includes a few hundred thousand distinct CDR3 sequences, 20% to 25% of them detected once, and approximately 25% sits in the top ten. Time point specified: persistent/refractory GD, antithyroid drugs over 5 years with positive TRAb. PBMC-extracted RNA yielded the TCR library. Here the sequenced sample was peripheral blood mononuclear cells (PBMCs), taken when the disease was refractory, from a patient treated with antithyroid drugs. Receptor source: a female donor with Graves disease.

This clonotype has just a few counts. The CDR3 is CASASGSYEQYF. CDR3 sequence (DNA): TGTGCCAGCGCAAGCGGTTCCTACGAGCAGTACTTC. J is TRBJ2-7 and V is TRBV19, with D possibly TRBD2 on 5 matching bases. Germline V gene lookup returns CDR1 LNHDA and CDR2 SQIVND (reference sequence). The CDR3 is 12 residues long. V lost 9 bases and J lost 1, with 10 bases in between.

V and J are TRBV28 and TRBJ1-2; 10 positions agree with TRBD1. Looked up from germline, CDR1 is MDHEN and CDR2 is SYDVKM. V dropped 3 bases and J dropped 8; count of bases not matched to a gene: 18. The CDR3 consists of 18 residues. CDR3 sequence reads: CASSLGTGARYGLQGYTF. For the CDR3, the DNA is TGTGCCAGCAGTTTGGGGACAGGGGCACGCTATGGCCTACAAGGCTACACCTTC.

This clonotype came up a few times. V is TRBV27 and J is TRBJ1-1; D gene unclear. The germline CDR1 and CDR2 sequences are MNHEY and SMNVEV (reference sequence). V lost 5 bases to trimming and J lost 11 bases, with 18 bases between them. The CDR3 is 13 residues long. CDR3 region: CASSPAGRIRAFF. In nucleotides, the CDR3 is TGTGCCAGCAGTCCAGCCGGGAGAATCAGGGCTTTCTTT.

In this sample, this clonotype turned up a few times. The chain has TRBV19 and TRBJ2-7; D may be TRBD2 (6 bases). CDR1 and CDR2 (germline): LNHDA, SQIVND (reference sequence). Trimming removed 0 bases from V and 0 bases from J, with 12 bases in between. The CDR3 sequence is 16 residues long. The CDR3 loop reads CASSIDWRGRSYEQYF. CDR3 sequence (DNA): TGTGCCAGTAGTATAGATTGGCGGGGCCGCTCCTACGAGCAGTACTTC. The full variable domain, rest sourced from reference TRBV19 and TRBJ2-7, is DGGITQSPKYLFRKEGQNVTLSCEQNLNHDAMYWYRQDPGQGLRLIYYSQIVNDFQKGDIAEGYSVSREKKESFPLTVTSAQKNPTAFYLCASSIDWRGRSYEQYFGPGTRLTVT.

This clonotype was observed at least ten times. This chain connects TRBV28 to TRBJ2-7; 8 bases are a match to TRBD2. With 5 bases clipped from V and 4 bases from J, the junction kept 10 bases outside the gene matches. Germline V CDR1 and CDR2: MDHEN, SYDVKM. The CDR3 is made up of 15 amino acids. The CDR3 protein is CASSALVAGGYEQYF. CDR3 nucleotide sequence: TGTGCCAGCAGTGCCCTCGTTGCGGGGGGTTACGAGCAGTACTTC.

Concerning this clonotype itself: This clone may be a read error of a much larger clone one base away. V is TRBV12-3 or TRBV12-4 and J is TRBJ2-5; TRBD1 might be the D (5 bases). The DNA end is a closer match to TRBJ2-7, so the J assignment may be wrong. This CDR3 region has 15 residues. CDR3 bases: TGTGCCAGCAGTTACTCCGCAGGGCTGGGGTTCGAGCAGTACTTC. It is translated as CASSYSAGLGFEQYF.

The chain combines TRBV5-1 with TRBJ2-7; no clear D. V dropped 4 bases and J dropped 3 bases, with 11 bases sitting between them. Germline-derived CDR1 and CDR2 are SGHRS and YFSETQ. There are 13 residues in the CDR3. CDR3 region: CASSVTPGYEQYF. As DNA, the CDR3 is TGCGCCAGCAGCGTAACTCCAGGCTACGAGCAGTACTTC.

The chain couples TRBV15 to TRBJ2-7; D is undetermined. Germline-derived CDR1 and CDR2 are LNHNV and YYDKDF (reference sequence). The V end was cut by 0 bases, the J end by 1 base, with 7 bases between. The CDR3 extends over 14 amino acids. As DNA, the CDR3 is TGTGCCACCAGCAGAGATAGGATGTCCTACGAGCAGTACTTC. Protein: CATSRDRMSYEQYF.

In its sample, this clonotype was seen many times. The chain combines TRBV28 with TRBJ2-7; D remains ambiguous. CDR1 and CDR2 (germline): MDHEN, SYDVKM. The CDR3 covers 14 residues. V gave up 10 bases and J gave up 2 bases, with 18 bases separating them. The CDR3 here is CAIESADPPYEQYF. CDR3 nucleotides: TGTGCCATAGAGAGCGCGGACCCTCCCTACGAGCAGTACTTC. The variable domain in full, completed from reference TRBV28 and TRBJ2-7, reads DVKVTQSSRYLVKRTGEKVFLECVQDMDHENMFWYRQDPGLGLRLIYFSYDVKMKEKGDIPEGYSVSREKKERFSLILESASTNQTSMYLCAIESADPPYEQYFGPGTRLTVT.

This chain links TRBV5-1 with TRBJ1-2, with TRBD1 as a possible D gene (6 bases). Germline V lookup: CDR1 SGHRS, CDR2 YFSETQ. Trimming took 4 bases from V and 4 from J, leaving 17 bases between them. The CDR3 is made up of 15 amino acids. The CDR3 DNA is TGCGCCAGCAGCCCGGACAGCAGCATTTTCTATGGCTACACCTTC. Encoded protein: CASSPDSSIFYGYTF. Full variable domain (outside the CDR3, taken from reference TRBV5-1 and TRBJ1-2): KAGVTQTPRYLIKTRGQQVTLSCSPISGHRSVSWYQQTPGQGLQFLFEYFSETQRNKGNFPGRFSGRQFSNSRSEMNVSTLELGDSALYLCASSPDSSIFYGYTFGSGTRLTVV.

This clonotype came up many times. The V and J genes are TRBV10-3 and TRBJ1-2; D gene ambiguous. The CDR3 has 13 residues. Germline V CDR1 and CDR2: ENHRY, SYGVKD. The V and J ends lost 3 bases and 6 bases respectively, with 11 bases between them. The CDR3 sequence: CAISDPQEDGYTF. CDR3 nucleotide sequence: TGTGCCATCAGTGACCCGCAGGAGGATGGCTACACCTTC.

The table lists this clonotype with many counts. This rearrangement joins TRBV18 to TRBJ2-5; 14 bases line up with TRBD2. This CDR3 comprises 16 residues. V lost 4 bases and J lost 5; bases outside the gene matches: 6. CDR1 and CDR2 from the germline V gene are KGHSH and LQKENI. This CDR3 reads CASSRTSGRTRETQYF. The CDR3 coding sequence is TGTGCCAGCTCACGGACTAGCGGGAGGACACGGGAGACCCAGTACTTC.